The 9 T cell receptor beta chains in this list originate from one sample, sequenced in a study of OX40 agonist ivuxolimab in advanced cancers. Measured with immunoSEQ multiplex PCR; TCRdb has only the in-frame clones, and not every one. Of some 83,000 clones in the sample, 80% to 90% are singletons; the top ten hold 1.5% to 2%. Here the sequenced sample was CD4+ or CD8+ T cells sorted from blood, taken in a trial of the OX40 agonist ivuxolimab. The origin of the receptors is an adult with an advanced solid tumor such as melanoma, head and neck, liver or kidney cancer.

This chain uses TRBV7-2 with TRBJ2-3; 8 nucleotides match TRBD2. In germline, CDR1 is SGHTA, CDR2 FQGNSA. The CDR3 length is 16 residues. Losses at the gene ends were 3 bases for V and 0 bases for J; bases not matched to a gene: 5. The CDR3 DNA sequence: TGTGCCAGCAGCTTTTTAGCGGGGTTTAGCACAGATACGCAGTATTTT. Its protein product is CASSFLAGFSTDTQYF.

The chain joins TRBV11-1 to TRBJ2-3; D gene ambiguous. Trimming removed 1 base at V and 2 bases at J, with 7 bases between. CDR1 and CDR2 from the germline V gene are SGHAT and FQDESV (reference sequence). The CDR3 is made up of 14 amino acids. CDR3 region: CASSLEAYTDTQYF. The CDR3 DNA is TGTGCCAGCAGCTTAGAAGCCTACACAGATACGCAGTATTTT.

This clone has a count of ten or more. The chain links TRBV9 to TRBJ2-5; 8 bases align to TRBD1. V lost 0 bases and J lost 4; bases outside the gene matches: 2. This CDR3 contains 14 residues. Germline V gene lookup returns CDR1 SGDLS and CDR2 YYNGEE. This CDR3 reads CASSVGTGRETQYF. In DNA, the CDR3 is TGTGCCAGCAGCGTAGGGACAGGGAGAGAGACCCAGTACTTC.

This rearrangement joins TRBV9 to TRBJ1-1; maybe TRBD1 (5 bases). CDR3 length: 14 residues. Germline V gives CDR1 SGDLS, CDR2 YYNGEE. Trimming removed 2 bases at V and 1 base at J, with 9 bases between. The CDR3 protein is CASSVTGPNTEAFF. The CDR3 DNA sequence: TGTGCCAGCAGCGTTACAGGACCGAACACTGAAGCTTTCTTT.

This clone was seen just once. V gene TRBV27 combines with J gene TRBJ2-7; tentative D call: TRBD2 (5 bases). Trimming shortened V by 5 bases and J by 5 bases, and 19 bases separated the two germline ends. This CDR3 spans 15 amino acids. Per the germline V gene, CDR1 is MNHEY and CDR2 is SMNVEV (reference sequence). The CDR3, as DNA: TGTGCCAGCAGTCCCTGGGAAGCGGCAAAAAACGAGCAGTACTTC. This codes for CASSPWEAAKNEQYF.

V usage is TRBV9 and J usage is TRBJ2-7; 9 bases line up with TRBD1. Germline V gene data show CDR1 as SGDLS and CDR2 as YYNGEE. The CDR3 contains 14 residues. With V trimmed by 4 bases and J by 4 bases, 6 bases remained unmatched. This CDR3 is CASSPAQGAYEQYF. CDR3 nucleotides: TGTGCCAGCAGCCCCGCACAGGGGGCATACGAGCAGTACTTC.

The rearrangement links TRBV7-3 to TRBJ2-7; the match to TRBD2 covers 11 bases. This CDR3 is 15 amino acids long. The junction had 0 bases not matched to a gene; V was cut back by 2 bases and J by 0 bases. Germline V gene data show CDR1 as SGHTA and CDR2 as FQGTGA. The CDR3 region has the DNA TGTGCCAGCAGCTTAGGGACTAGCGGCTCCTACGAGCAGTACTTC. This gives the protein CASSLGTSGSYEQYF.

V usage is TRBV28 and J usage is TRBJ1-3; D is perhaps TRBD1 (5 bases). Looked up from germline, CDR1 is MDHEN and CDR2 is SYDVKM. CDR3 size: 15 residues. Trimming removed 6 bases at V and 1 base at J, with 13 bases between. CDR3 coding DNA: TGTGCCAGCAGCGGTACGGGGGGTTCTGGAAACACCATATATTTT. Protein sequence: CASSGTGGSGNTIYF.

The rearrangement uses TRBV6-5 and TRBJ1-1; 7 bases map to TRBD1. The CDR3 contains 13 residues. Germline lookup yields CDR1 MNHEY and CDR2 SVGAGI. After removal of 6 bases from V and 1 base from J, the junction contained 2 bases not matched to a gene. The CDR3 DNA follows: TGTGCCAGCAGCCGGACAGGGAACACTGAAGCTTTCTTT. This translates into CASSRTGNTEAFF.